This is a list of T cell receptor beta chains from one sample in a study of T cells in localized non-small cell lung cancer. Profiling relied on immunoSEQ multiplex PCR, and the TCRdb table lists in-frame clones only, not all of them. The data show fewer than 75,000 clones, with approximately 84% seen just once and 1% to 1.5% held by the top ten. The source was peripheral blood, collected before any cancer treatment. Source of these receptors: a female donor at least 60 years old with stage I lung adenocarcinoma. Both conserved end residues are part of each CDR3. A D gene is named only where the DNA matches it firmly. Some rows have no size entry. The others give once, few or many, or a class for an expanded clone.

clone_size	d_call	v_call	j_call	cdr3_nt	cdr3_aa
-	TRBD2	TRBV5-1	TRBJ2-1	TGCGCCAGCAGCTTGACGGCGGGGGGAGCCTACAATGAGCAGTTCTTC	CASSLTAGGAYNEQFF
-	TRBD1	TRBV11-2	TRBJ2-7	TGTGCCAGCAGCGTAGTGGGACAGGGGGTGTACGAGCAGTACTTC	CASSVVGQGVYEQYF
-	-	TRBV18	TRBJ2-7	TGTGCCAGCTCACCACCTGCGGGCCCGGCCTCCTACGAGCAGTACTTC	CASSPPAGPASYEQYF
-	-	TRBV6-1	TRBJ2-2	TGTGCCAGCAGTGTAGGGGGGGCTAAGGCCGGGGAGCTGTTTTTT	CASSVGGAKAGELFF
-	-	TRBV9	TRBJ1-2	TGTGCCAGCGCAGGGGCAAAGGATCCCCCCAACTATGGCTACACCTTC	CASAGAKDPPNYGYTF
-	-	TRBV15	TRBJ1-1	TGTGCCACCAGCAGAGAGGGTGGCCGTCTGAAGGAAGCTTTCTTT	CATSREGGRLKEAFF
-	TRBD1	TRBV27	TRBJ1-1	TGTGCCAACCGACAGGGGACATCGCGTGGAGTCTCGAACACTGAAGCTTTCTTT	CANRQGTSRGVSNTEAFF
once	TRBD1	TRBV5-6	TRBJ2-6	TGTGCCAGCAGTTGGGACAGGCTTACCTCTGGGGCCAACGTCCTGACTTTC	CASSWDRLTSGANVLTF
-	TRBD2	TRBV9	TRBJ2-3	TGTGCCAGCAGCGTACGACTAGCAGAAAGCACAGATACGCAGTATTTT	CASSVRLAESTDTQYF
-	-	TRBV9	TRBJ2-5	TGTGCCAGCAGCTTGGCCGCTAAAGAGACCCAGTACTTC	CASSLAAKETQYF
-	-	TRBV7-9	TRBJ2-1	TGTGCCAGCAGCTTAGGAATGGGGGAGCAGTTCTTC	CASSLGMGEQFF
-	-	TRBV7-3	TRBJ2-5	TGTGCCAGCAGCTTAACCGGTCCGGAGACCCAGTACTTC	CASSLTGPETQYF
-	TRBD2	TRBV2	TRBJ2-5	TGTGCCAGCAGTGGGCGACTGGTAGCGGGGGAAGAGACCCAGTACTTC	CASSGRLVAGEETQYF
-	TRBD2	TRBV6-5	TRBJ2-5	TGTGCCAGCAGACCGAGCGGGGGGTACCAAGAGACCCAGTACTTC	CASRPSGGYQETQYF
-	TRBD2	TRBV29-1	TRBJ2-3	TGCATCAGTAGCGGGAGTACCACAGATACGCAGTATTTT	CISSGSTTDTQYF
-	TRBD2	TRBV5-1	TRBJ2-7	TGCGCCAGCAGCTTACGGACTAGCGGGGGTGAGAGCTCCTACGAGCAGTACTTC	CASSLRTSGGESSYEQYF
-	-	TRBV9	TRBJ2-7	TGTGCCAGCAGCGTAGAGGACGCGGGGAACTCCTACGAGCAGTACTTC	CASSVEDAGNSYEQYF
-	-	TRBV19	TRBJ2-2	TGTGCCAGTTATGGAGGGGGACGCACCGGGGAGCTGTTTTTT	CASYGGGRTGELFF
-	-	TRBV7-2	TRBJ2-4	TGTGCCAGCAGCTACCGCGGAGGCCTAGCCAAAAACATTCAGTACTTC	CASSYRGGLAKNIQYF
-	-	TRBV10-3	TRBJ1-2	TGTGCCATCAGTGAGTTTGGGGGACGGTATGGCTACACCTTC	CAISEFGGRYGYTF
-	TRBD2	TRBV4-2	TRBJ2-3	TGTGCCAGCAGCCACAGGGGACCACTAGCGGGGGCGGGGGATACGCAGTATTTT	CASSHRGPLAGAGDTQYF
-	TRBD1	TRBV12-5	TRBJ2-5	TGTGCTAGTGGAAGGGACAGGGGACTCCAAGAGACCCAGTACTTC	CASGRDRGLQETQYF
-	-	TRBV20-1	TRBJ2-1	TGCAGTGCTAGCGCCTACAATGAGCAGTTCTTC	CSASAYNEQFF
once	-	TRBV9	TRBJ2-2	TGTGCCAGCAGCGTAGCGTCGAGGGGAGCCGGGGAGCTGTTTTTT	CASSVASRGAGELFF
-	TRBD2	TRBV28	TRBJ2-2	TGTGCCAGCAGCCCACTAGCGGGAGTGGCCTCCCGGGAGCTGTTTTTT	CASSPLAGVASRELFF
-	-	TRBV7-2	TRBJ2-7	TGTGCCAGCAGCTTATATGGCGAGCAGTACTTC	CASSLYGEQYF
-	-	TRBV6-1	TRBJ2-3	TGTGCCAGCAGTGAAGATCCGGGGACAGATACGCAGTATTTT	CASSEDPGTDTQYF
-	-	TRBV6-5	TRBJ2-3	TGTGCCAGCAGTTACGTCGATATGGGGCCAGATACGCAGTATTTT	CASSYVDMGPDTQYF
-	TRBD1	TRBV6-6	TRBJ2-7	TGTGCCAGCAGTTTAAGGGGGCACGAGCAGTACTTC	CASSLRGHEQYF
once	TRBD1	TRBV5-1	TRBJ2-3	TGCGCCAGCAGCCCCGGACAGGGGACAGATACGCAGTATTTT	CASSPGQGTDTQYF
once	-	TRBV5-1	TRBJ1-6	TGCGCCAGCAGCTTGGCCGGGCCCGGAAGGAATTCACCCCTCCACTTT	CASSLAGPGRNSPLHF
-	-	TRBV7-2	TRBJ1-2	TGTGCCAGCAGCTTACGGGGGCCCAATGGCTACACCTTC	CASSLRGPNGYTF
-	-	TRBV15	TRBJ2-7	TGTGCCACCAGCAGAGATCCCCGAGACGGCTCCTACGAGCAGTACTTC	CATSRDPRDGSYEQYF
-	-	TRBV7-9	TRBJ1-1	TGTGCCAGCAGCTTATTTGAAGACAGGAGGACTGAAGCTTTCTTT	CASSLFEDRRTEAFF
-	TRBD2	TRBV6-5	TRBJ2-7	TGTGCCAGCAGTTACTCGGGACTAGCGGGAGCCTACGAGCAGTACTTC	CASSYSGLAGAYEQYF
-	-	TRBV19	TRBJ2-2	TGCGCCAGTAGTATTTTTGCAGTGAACACCGGGGAGCTGTTTTTT	CASSIFAVNTGELFF
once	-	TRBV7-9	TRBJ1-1	TGTGCCAGCAGCTCCGGGGAGGTGGGAGAAGCTTTCTTT	CASSSGEVGEAFF
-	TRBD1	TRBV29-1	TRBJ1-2	TGCAGCGACGGGACAGGGGTCGGCTACACCTTC	CSDGTGVGYTF
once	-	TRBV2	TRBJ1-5	TGTGCCAGCAGTGTGGATGGGGGGGCTGGGAGCAATCAGCCCCAGCATTTT	CASSVDGGAGSNQPQHF
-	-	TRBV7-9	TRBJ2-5	TGTGCCAGCAGCTTTCAGGGGACGGGAGAGACCCAGTACTTC	CASSFQGTGETQYF
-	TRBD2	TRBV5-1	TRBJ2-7	TGCGCCAGCAGCAGACTAGCGGGACTAAACTACGAGCAGTACTTC	CASSRLAGLNYEQYF
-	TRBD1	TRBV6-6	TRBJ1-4	TGTGCCAGCAGTTACGGACAGGCCTTGAGGGAAAAACTGTTTTTT	CASSYGQALREKLFF
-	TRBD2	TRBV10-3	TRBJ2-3	TGTGCCATCAGTGAGTCAATGGCGGGAGGGGGCACAGATACGCAGTATTTT	CAISESMAGGGTDTQYF
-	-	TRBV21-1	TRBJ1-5	TGTGCCAGCAGCAACTTCCGGGGCCCTAAACGGGGGCAGCCCCAGCATTTT	CASSNFRGPKRGQPQHF
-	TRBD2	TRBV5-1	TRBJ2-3	TGCGCCAGCAGCTTGTCGACTAGCGGGAGCAGCACAGATACGCAGTATTTT	CASSLSTSGSSTDTQYF
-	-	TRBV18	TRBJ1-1	TGTGCCAGCTCACCCACAGGGAGGGGCGGGACTGAAGCTTTCTTT	CASSPTGRGGTEAFF
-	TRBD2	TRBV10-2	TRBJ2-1	TGCGCCAGCAGGTCTAGCGGGGGGGCGTTTGATGAGCAGTTCTTC	CASRSSGGAFDEQFF
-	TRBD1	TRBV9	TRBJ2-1	TGTGCCAGCAGCGTAGGACCTCCCGGGCAGGGGGCGGATGAGCAGTTCTTC	CASSVGPPGQGADEQFF
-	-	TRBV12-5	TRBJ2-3	TGTGCTAGTGGTTTCGGTGTCCAAGGGAGAAGCACAGATACGCAGTATTTT	CASGFGVQGRSTDTQYF
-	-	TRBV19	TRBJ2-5	TGTGCCAGTAGTACAGGGCCTGGTCGGGAGACCCAGTACTTC	CASSTGPGRETQYF